This TCR beta chain was documented in a study of T cell changes during pregnancy in multiple sclerosis. V lost 9 bases and J 13 bases, leaving 18 bases between the germline ends. The CDR3 sequence is 11 residues long. CDR1 and CDR2 from the germline V gene are MNHEY and SMNVEV (reference sequence). Libraries were prepared by immunoSEQ multiplex PCR; TCRdb keeps only in-frame clonotypes and omits some of them. The table includes tens of thousands of clones, 85% to 95% detected once. This chain connects TRBV27 to TRBJ1-1, with a weak D call TRBD1 (6 bases). This receptor was obtained from a female donor with multiple sclerosis, enrolled in a pregnancy study. The sequenced sample was CD4+ T cells from peripheral blood mononuclear cells, obtained in the second trimester of pregnancy. CDR3 nucleotide sequence: TGTGCCAGTTTAGATCGAAACAGGGTTTTCTTT. This gives the protein CASLDRNRVFF.